The rows below give T cell receptor beta chains drawn from one sample of a study of cytomegalovirus exposure and HLA in healthy donors. Clones were sequenced by immunoSEQ multiplex PCR, and TCRdb holds only the in-frame ones, with some missing. Seen here are roughly 80,000 clones, approximately 62% observed once, and the top ten hold 4% to 4.5%. Sequencing was performed on PBMCs. These receptors came from a male donor in good health and CMV-seropositive. Both conserved end residues are part of each CDR3. D genes are given only for firm matches. Size is stated for part of the rows, as once, few or many counts, or as a class when the clone is expanded.

>NA|TRBD1|TRBJ2-7|TRBV5-5
TGTGCCAGCAGCCTACCCGGGACAGGGCCACGCGAGCAGTACTTC
CASSLPGTGPREQYF
>NA|TRBD2|TRBJ2-7|TRBV14
TGTGCCAGCAGCCGCGTGGGGCGGGAGTACGAGCAGTACTTC
CASSRVGREYEQYF
>NA|NA|TRBJ2-5|TRBV9
TGTGCCAGCAGCGTAGGGCCTGTGGAGACCCAGTACTTC
CASSVGPVETQYF
>NA|TRBD1|TRBJ1-5|TRBV2
TGTGCCAGCAGCCCTCGGACGGACAGGTTCTCTTATAGCAATCAGCCCCAGCATTTT
CASSPRTDRFSYSNQPQHF
>NA|NA|TRBJ2-2|TRBV2
TGTGCCAGCAGTGATCAGGCCGGGGAGCTGTTTTTT
CASSDQAGELFF
>NA|NA|TRBJ2-5|TRBV5-5
TGTGCCAGCAGCCCGACTCTAGCGACCCAGTACTTC
CASSPTLATQYF
>NA|TRBD1|TRBJ2-7|TRBV5-1
TGCGCCAGCAGCTATGGGACAGGGGGTACCGAGCAGTACTTC
CASSYGTGGTEQYF
>few|NA|TRBJ1-1|TRBV5-1
TGCGCCAGCAGCTTGGTGACAGGAGACACTGAAGCTTTCTTT
CASSLVTGDTEAFF
>few|NA|TRBJ1-1|TRBV5-6
TGTGCCAGCAGCACCGACGGGGTATGGGAAACTGAAGCTTTCTTT
CASSTDGVWETEAFF
>NA|TRBD1|TRBJ2-3|TRBV7-2
TGTGCCAGCAGCTTGACAGGGGGCGCAGTGGATACGCAGTATTTT
CASSLTGGAVDTQYF